The T cell receptor beta chain described here comes from a study of Graves' ophthalmopathy and Graves' hyperthyroidism. From RNA, the CDR3 regions of TCR beta chains were amplified and sequenced. The first round was an RT-PCR with HTBI primers, and the second round was a multiplex PCR. TCRdb used MiXCR to reprocess the multiplex PCR reads, holding one entry per CDR3 protein. The repertoire holds under 350,000 distinct CDR3 sequences, with 17% as singletons. The trim removed 5 bases at V and 5 bases at J, leaving 8 bases unmatched. Germline V gene data show CDR1 as LNHDA and CDR2 as SQIVND (reference sequence). The CDR3 is 14 amino acids. This clonotype showed up many times.

The genes are TRBV19 and TRBJ1-1; 7 bases map to TRBD1. The source material was peripheral blood. This clonotype was sampled from an adult man with Graves' ophthalmopathy. CDR3 in DNA: TGTGCCAGTAGTCCGAAGGGGGCGTGGACTGAAGCTTTCTTT. Amino acid sequence: CASSPKGAWTEAFF.